The 9 T cell receptor beta chains reported below all come from one sample, sequenced in a study of technical replicates of blood from a handful of donors. Assay: immunoSEQ multiplex PCR; the TCRdb copy retains only in-frame clones and omits some. The sample lists 55,000 to 85,000 clones, roughly 96% occurring once. Sequencing was done on a sample of T cells isolated from PBMCs. All receptors come from a human donor in good health.

The chain carries TRBV15 and TRBJ2-7, with 7 bases fitting TRBD1. The germline V gene encodes CDR1 LNHNV and CDR2 YYDKDF (reference sequence). The CDR3 loop spans 13 amino acids. V trimming: 6 bases; J trimming: 9 bases; junction bases outside the gene matches: 11. The DNA for the CDR3 is TGTGCCACCAGTCCTGGACAGGCGAAGTGGCAGTACTTC. Protein product: CATSPGQAKWQYF.

The chain uses TRBV4-1 and TRBJ2-7; TRBD1 matches 11 bases. Germline CDR1 and CDR2: MGHRA and YSYEKL. The CDR3 totals 17 residues. J gave up 3 bases and V 2 bases, and 9 bases lay outside the gene matches. The CDR3 region has the DNA TGCGCCAGCAGCCAATTAGCCGGGACAGGGGGAAACTACGAGCAGTACTTC. This codes for CASSQLAGTGGNYEQYF.

The CDR3 region has the DNA TGTGCCAGCAGTTTCCACACAGGATACGGCACTTCCTACGAGCAGTACTTC. This codes for CASSFHTGYGTSYEQYF. This chain uses TRBV28 with TRBJ2-7; D perhaps matches TRBD1 (5 bases). The CDR3 runs 17 residues. Germline V lookup: CDR1 MDHEN, CDR2 SYDVKM. V lost 3 bases and J 1 base, leaving 19 bases between the germline ends.

The chain uses TRBV7-2 and TRBJ2-7; TRBD1 matches 8 bases. Per the germline V gene, CDR1 is SGHTA and CDR2 is FQGNSA. This CDR3 contains 13 residues. V trimming: 5 bases; J trimming: 1 base; junction bases outside the gene matches: 1. CDR3 sequence: CASSRDRSYEQYF. CDR3 in DNA: TGTGCCAGCAGCCGGGACAGGTCCTACGAGCAGTACTTC.

The gene calls are TRBV12-2 and TRBJ2-2; the table's D call, TRBD2, was not checked against the DNA. TRBV12-2 is a pseudogene. The CDR3 runs 15 residues. The CDR3: CASRLAEVYPRELFF. Written as DNA, the CDR3 is TGTGCAAGTCGCTTAGCCGAAGTCTACCCTCGAGAGCTGTTTTTT.

This chain connects TRBV28 to TRBJ1-6, with TRBD1 matching over 10 bases. Germline values: CDR1 MDHEN, CDR2 SYDVKM. V lost 4 bases, J lost 7 bases, and 10 bases stayed unmatched. The CDR3 is 17 amino acids. CDR3 sequence: CASSSPPGQGMNSPLHF. The CDR3 DNA reads as TGTGCCAGCAGTTCCCCCCCGGGACAGGGGATGAATTCACCCCTCCACTTT.

As to this clone: This specimen includes other DNA sequences encoding the same CDR3. The chain couples TRBV6-5 to TRBJ1-1; D call uncertain. The CDR3 totals 13 residues. Trimming pared 0 bases from V and 6 bases from J, leaving 8 bases between. From germline, CDR1 is MNHEY and CDR2 SVGAGI. The CDR3 is CASSYSIGSEAFF. CDR3 sequence (DNA): TGTGCCAGCAGTTACTCAATTGGCTCTGAAGCTTTCTTT.

The chain couples TRBV25-1 to TRBJ1-5; no firm D call. V was pared by 7 bases and J by 0 bases, with 19 bases between. CDR1 is MGHDK and CDR2 is SYGVNS in the germline V gene. The length of the CDR3 is 17 residues. The CDR3 sequence: CASILAGGPLSNQPQHF. DNA of the CDR3: TGTGCCAGCATATTAGCGGGAGGGCCCCTTAGCAATCAGCCCCAGCATTTT.

V is TRBV4-1 and J is TRBJ1-5; D remains ambiguous. V lost 3 bases, J lost 7 bases, and 16 bases lay in between. The CDR3 has 15 residues. Per the germline V gene, CDR1 is MGHRA and CDR2 is YSYEKL. DNA for the CDR3: TGCGCCAGCAGCCAGCAACATGCGGGAACCCAGCCCCAGCATTTT. Encoded protein: CASSQQHAGTQPQHF.